This TCR beta chain was found in a study of identical twins. TCRdb reprocessed the 5' RACE reads via MiXCR and lists one record per CDR3 protein. This sample has about 240,000 distinct CDR3 sequences, with roughly 13% found just once. The trim removed 4 bases at V and 6 bases at J, leaving 14 bases unmatched. Germline V lookup: CDR1 SGHAT, CDR2 FQDESV (reference sequence). The CDR3 has 19 amino acids. Healthy Caucasians were all of the donors. Comments on this clonotype: Its target is unknown.

Points from the study as a whole: Models came in too low on out-of-frame TCR alpha sharing in monozygotic twins. Because invariant MAIT and iNKT cells could be present, zero-insertion analyses could be partly confounded. Abundant beta clonotypes from cord blood had fewer insertions, unlike memory repertoires, which showed none.

These records were also assigned to another study, of yellow fever vaccine responses in identical twins.

The chain links TRBV11-1 to TRBJ2-1, with 14 bases matching TRBD2. Sequenced: memory (CD45RO+) T cells sorted from blood. The TCR was taken from a woman under 30 in good health. CDR3 sequence reads: CASSSAGLAGALPINEQFF. In DNA form, the CDR3 reads TGTGCCAGCAGCTCCGCGGGACTAGCGGGAGCTCTACCTATCAATGAGCAGTTCTTC.